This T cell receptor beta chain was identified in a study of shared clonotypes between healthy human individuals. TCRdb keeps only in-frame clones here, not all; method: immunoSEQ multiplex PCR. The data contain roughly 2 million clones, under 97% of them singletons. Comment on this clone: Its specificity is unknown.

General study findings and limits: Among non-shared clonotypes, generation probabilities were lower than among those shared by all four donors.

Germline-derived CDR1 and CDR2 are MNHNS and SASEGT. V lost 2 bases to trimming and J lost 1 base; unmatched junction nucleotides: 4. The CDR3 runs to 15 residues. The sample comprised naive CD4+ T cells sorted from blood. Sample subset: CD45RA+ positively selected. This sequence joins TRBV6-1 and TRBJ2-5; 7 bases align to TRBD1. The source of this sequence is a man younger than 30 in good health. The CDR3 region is CASSERGQPQETQYF. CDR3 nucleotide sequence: TGTGCCAGCAGTGAACGGGGACAGCCCCAAGAGACCCAGTACTTC.